This TCR beta chain was observed in a study of blood T cell repertoires in COVID-19. Measured with immunoSEQ multiplex PCR; TCRdb has only the in-frame clones, and not every one. The sample lists about 200,000 clones; 80% to 95% were seen once. Germline-derived CDR1 and CDR2 are LGHNA and YSLEER. The CDR3 covers 13 residues. With 0 bases removed from V and 8 bases from J, the gap between germline ends came to 7 bases. The chain carries TRBV4-3 and TRBJ1-4, with D tentatively TRBD1 (5 bases). Specimen: peripheral blood. The TCR originated in a man in his sixties with COVID-19, enrolled during active disease. This CDR3 is CASSQDGGEKLFF. The CDR3 DNA sequence: TGCGCCAGCAGCCAAGATGGGGGGGAAAAACTGTTTTTT.